This entry lists 30 T cell receptor beta chains sequenced from one sample in a study of human thymus T cells. The thymus tissue came from resections taken during corrective heart surgery. TCRdb's copy holds only in-frame clones and misses some; the assay was immunoSEQ multiplex PCR. The data hold roughly 120,000 clones, with about 95% observed a single time. The sample comprised thymus tissue. The receptors here all came from a boy in the first two years of life with a congenital heart defect but otherwise immunologically healthy.

This chain uses TRBV4-3 with TRBJ2-3; the match to TRBD2 covers 8 bases. Germline V gene data show CDR1 as LGHNA and CDR2 as YSLEER. This CDR3 is built from 16 residues. The V gene end was trimmed by 6 bases and the J gene end by 2 bases; junction bases not matched to a gene: 10. The CDR3 protein is CASRSRRGANTDTQYF. CDR3 bases: TGCGCCAGCAGGAGTCGGCGGGGGGCCAACACAGATACGCAGTATTTT.

This chain uses TRBV27 with TRBJ2-7; TRBD2 might be the D (8 bases). This CDR3 spans 16 amino acids. Trimming stripped 5 bases from V and 3 bases from J, with 20 bases between. From germline, CDR1 is MNHEY and CDR2 SMNVEV (reference sequence). The CDR3 loop is CASSLTGRGPRYEQYF. For the CDR3, the DNA is TGTGCCAGCAGTCTCACCGGGAGGGGGCCTCGCTACGAGCAGTACTTC.

The chain combines TRBV28 with TRBJ1-2; no clear D. Germline loops: CDR1 MDHEN, CDR2 SYDVKM. V lost 3 bases, J lost 9 bases, and 8 bases lay in between. CDR3 size: 11 residues. CDR3 coding DNA: TGTGCCAGCAGTTTCCCTGGGAGCTACACCTTC. This codes for CASSFPGSYTF.

V and J are TRBV7-8 and TRBJ1-6, with 8 nucleotides matching TRBD1. Trimming at V came to 3 bases and at J to 9 bases, leaving 4 bases not matched to a gene. The CDR3 has 14 amino acids. Germline CDR1 and CDR2: SGHVS and FQNEAQ. CDR3 in amino acids: CASSLEQGGSPLHF. DNA of the CDR3: TGTGCCAGCAGCTTGGAACAGGGGGGTTCACCCCTCCACTTT.

This rearrangement joins TRBV25-1 to TRBJ1-2, with 7 bases aligning to TRBD1. The germline V gene encodes CDR1 MGHDK and CDR2 SYGVNS. The CDR3 is 13 residues long. The J segment lost 4 bases and the V segment lost 3 bases, leaving 2 bases of the junction unmatched. CDR3 bases: TGTGCCAGCAGTGATGAGGGGGCCTATGGCTACACCTTC. As protein: CASSDEGAYGYTF.

V and J are TRBV4-1 and TRBJ1-2; 7 positions match TRBD1. This CDR3 has 16 residues. Trimming removed 0 bases from V and 4 bases from J; junction bases left unmatched: 8. Germline V lookup: CDR1 MGHRA, CDR2 YSYEKL. The CDR3 loop reads CASSQDRGTVRYGYTF. The CDR3 nucleotides are TGCGCCAGCAGCCAAGACCGAGGGACAGTACGCTATGGCTACACCTTC.

The chain couples TRBV5-1 to TRBJ2-5; TRBD2 aligns across 14 bases. The CDR3 loop spans 18 amino acids. Germline V gene lookup returns CDR1 SGHRS and CDR2 YFSETQ. Trimming took 0 bases from V and 2 from J; bases not matched to a gene: 6. CDR3 sequence reads: CASSLAGLAGGGQETQYF. The CDR3, as DNA: TGCGCCAGCAGCTTGGCTGGACTAGCGGGGGGCGGGCAAGAGACCCAGTACTTC.

This clone was found once. V gene TRBV5-6 combines with J gene TRBJ2-3, with 9 bases that match TRBD1. The J segment lost 1 base and the V segment lost 5 bases, leaving 5 bases of the junction unmatched. The V gene's germline CDR1 is SGHDT and CDR2 YYEEEE. The CDR3 covers 15 residues. The CDR3 DNA follows: TGTGCCAGCAGTAGGGACAGGGACGGCACAGATACGCAGTATTTT. As protein: CASSRDRDGTDTQYF.

The V and J genes are TRBV7-9 and TRBJ1-2; tentatively, D is TRBD1 (6 bases). V lost 3 bases to trimming and J lost 4 bases, with 12 bases between them. Looked up from germline, CDR1 is SEHNR and CDR2 is FQNEAQ (reference sequence). CDR3 size: 14 residues. The CDR3 loop reads CASSFDRTLYGYTF. CDR3 coding DNA: TGTGCCAGCAGCTTCGACAGGACGCTCTATGGCTACACCTTC.

This clone has just one count. The rearrangement links TRBV7-2 to TRBJ1-4; 7 nucleotides match TRBD1. Looked up from germline, CDR1 is SGHTA and CDR2 is FQGNSA. The V segment lost 4 bases and the J segment 0 bases; nucleotides outside the gene matches: 8. The CDR3 covers 17 residues. CDR3 in amino acids: CASSSRDSLTTNEKLFF. CDR3 nucleotide sequence: TGTGCCAGCAGCTCCCGGGACAGCCTCACAACTAATGAAAAACTGTTTTTT. The whole variable domain, filled in from reference TRBV7-2 and TRBJ1-4, reads GAGVSQSPSNKVTEKGKDVELRCDPISGHTALYWYRQSLGQGLEFLIYFQGNSAPDKSGLPSDRFSAERTGGSVSTLTIQRTQQEDSAVYLCASSSRDSLTTNEKLFFGSGTQLSVL.

This clone was seen once. This chain joins TRBV7-2 and TRBJ1-5; 9 bases match TRBD1. The CDR3 sequence is 15 residues long. Germline V gene lookup returns CDR1 SGHTA and CDR2 FQGNSA. The ends lost 4 bases at V and 2 bases at J; junction bases unmatched: 3. CDR3 in amino acids: CASSSRTGGNQPQHF. DNA for the CDR3: TGTGCCAGCAGCTCCCGGACAGGGGGCAATCAGCCCCAGCATTTT.

The V and J genes are TRBV5-1 and TRBJ2-7; 10 bases match TRBD1. The germline V gene has CDR1 SGHRS and CDR2 YFSETQ. This CDR3 has 14 amino acids. The V gene end was trimmed by 4 bases and the J gene end by 4 bases; junction bases not matched to a gene: 5. CDR3 loop: CASSRDRGSYEQYF. CDR3 in DNA: TGCGCCAGCAGCCGGGACAGGGGATCTTACGAGCAGTACTTC.

The chain joins TRBV5-6 to TRBJ2-3; 10 bases fit TRBD2. CDR1 and CDR2 from the germline V gene are SGHDT and YYEEEE. After removal of 4 bases from V and 1 base from J, the junction contained 6 bases not matched to a gene. The CDR3 runs 16 residues. In nucleotides, the CDR3 is TGTGCCAGCAGCGTACCGGGACTAGCGCGCACAGATACGCAGTATTTT. It specifies CASSVPGLARTDTQYF.

V gene TRBV14 combines with J gene TRBJ1-1, with D maybe TRBD1 (6 bases). Between the trimmed V and J ends, which lost 4 bases and 4 bases, there was a span of 19 bases. The germline V gene has CDR1 SGHDN and CDR2 FVKESK. The CDR3 has 16 residues. The CDR3 loop is CASSPTFWGRGTEAFF. The CDR3 bases are TGTGCCAGCAGCCCGACTTTTTGGGGGCGCGGCACTGAAGCTTTCTTT. The full variable domain, in which reference TRBV14 and TRBJ1-1 provide the parts outside the CDR3, is EAGVTQFPSHSVIEKGQTVTLRCDPISGHDNLYWYRRVMGKEIKFLLHFVKESKQDESGMPNNRFLAERTGGTYSTLKVQPAELEDSGVYFCASSPTFWGRGTEAFFGQGTRLTVV.

The chain uses TRBV4-3 and TRBJ2-7; a possible D gene is TRBD2 (7 bases). The V end lost 0 bases, the J end lost 2 bases, and 14 bases lay between the germline ends. The V gene's germline CDR1 is LGHNA and CDR2 YSLEER. The CDR3 has 16 residues. The DNA of the CDR3 is TGCGCCAGCAGCCAAGATCAGAGGGGGGGGCCCTACGAGCAGTACTTC. Translating it yields CASSQDQRGGPYEQYF.

This clone was observed once. V and J are TRBV14 and TRBJ1-1; D may be TRBD1 (6 bases). The V end lost 2 bases, the J end lost 1 base, and 14 bases lay between the germline ends. The CDR3 consists of 16 residues. The germline V gene has CDR1 SGHDN and CDR2 FVKESK. The CDR3 DNA sequence: TGTGCCAGCAGCCAACGGACAGCAGATTCGAACACTGAAGCTTTCTTT. It codes for CASSQRTADSNTEAFF.

V usage is TRBV30 and J usage is TRBJ2-5; D uncertain. Trimming removed 0 bases from V and 3 bases from J, with 20 bases in between. Per germline, CDR1 GTSNPN and CDR2 SVGIG (reference sequence). The CDR3 has 17 amino acids. The CDR3 sequence: CAWSVLIPAQLEETQYF. Here the CDR3 DNA reads TGTGCCTGGAGTGTACTAATACCGGCGCAATTAGAAGAGACCCAGTACTTC.

The chain links TRBV7-9 to TRBJ2-1; the D call may be TRBD1 or TRBD2 (5 bases each). The CDR3 length is 14 residues. With 5 bases removed from V and 5 bases from J, the gap between germline ends came to 13 bases. The germline gives CDR1 SEHNR, CDR2 FQNEAQ (reference sequence). Written as DNA, the CDR3 is TGTGCCAGCAGCAACGACAGCGGCCACAATGAGCAGTTCTTC. Translated, it gives CASSNDSGHNEQFF.

The chain has TRBV10-1 and TRBJ2-1; 9 positions match TRBD2. The V gene's germline CDR1 is WNHNN and CDR2 SYGVQD (reference sequence). The CDR3 sequence is 18 residues long. J lost 0 bases, V lost 5 bases, and 11 bases had no gene match. The CDR3 nucleotides are TGCGCCAGCAGTCCTGTGGCTAGCGGGACCTTCTCCTACAATGAGCAGTTCTTC. Translating gives CASSPVASGTFSYNEQFF.

The rearrangement joins TRBV4-3 to TRBJ2-1; no clear D. Looked up from germline, CDR1 is LGHNA and CDR2 is YSLEER. This CDR3 has 15 amino acids. Trimming cost V 0 bases and J 0 bases, with 6 bases left between them. Written as DNA, the CDR3 is TGCGCCAGCAGCCAAGATAACTCCTCCTACAATGAGCAGTTCTTC. This encodes CASSQDNSSYNEQFF.

V usage is TRBV4-2 and J usage is TRBJ2-4; the D call may be TRBD1 or TRBD2 (6 bases each). The germline V and J ends were trimmed by 0 bases and 2 bases, with 20 bases remaining between them. This CDR3 spans 19 amino acids. The germline CDR1 and CDR2 sequences are LGHNA and YNFKEQ. In DNA form, the CDR3 reads TGTGCCAGCAGCCAAGATAAGACCCCCAGGGGAGGTACCAAAAACATTCAGTACTTC. Its protein is CASSQDKTPRGGTKNIQYF.

CDR3 sequence: CASRTGTGSFTLHF. CDR3 DNA sequence: TGTGCCAGCAGGACCGGGACAGGGAGTTTTACCCTCCACTTT. J is TRBJ1-6 and V is TRBV6-1, with 9 bases that match TRBD1. Trimming removed 6 bases from V and 14 bases from J; junction bases left unmatched: 11. The CDR3 is 14 residues long. Germline CDR1 reads MNHNS; CDR2 reads SASEGT.

The genes are TRBV4-2 and TRBJ2-3; 10 bases map to TRBD2. The J segment lost 5 bases and the V segment lost 4 bases, leaving 18 bases of the junction unmatched. Germline V gives CDR1 LGHNA, CDR2 YNFKEQ. The CDR3 is 19 amino acids. Written as DNA, the CDR3 is TGTGCCAGCAGCCCTGACGGCCTAGCGGGGGCCCCGGGTAAAGATACGCAGTATTTT. The encoded protein is CASSPDGLAGAPGKDTQYF.

V usage is TRBV7-9 and J usage is TRBJ2-1; 8 bases agree with TRBD2. Trimming took 2 bases from V and 6 from J; bases not matched to a gene: 3. This CDR3 comprises 14 residues. Germline values: CDR1 SEHNR, CDR2 FQNEAQ (reference sequence). The CDR3 region has the DNA TGTGCCAGCAGCTTAACTAGCGGAACCAATGAGCAGTTCTTC. Amino acids: CASSLTSGTNEQFF.

This sequence joins TRBV12-2 and TRBJ2-7; TRBD2, the D gene given by the table, was not confirmed from the DNA. TRBV12-2 is shown as a pseudogene. The CDR3 is 13 amino acids. This CDR3 reads CASRTVLMHEQYF. The CDR3 region has the DNA TGTGCAAGTCGGACGGTACTAATGCACGAGCAGTACTTC.

The V call is TRBV30, the J call TRBJ1-4; no definite D call. There are 13 residues in the CDR3. The germline V gene encodes CDR1 GTSNPN and CDR2 SVGIG (reference sequence). V shed 4 bases and J shed 1 base, with 7 bases lying between them. CDR3 DNA: TGTGCCTGGAATGAGGGAACTAATGAAAAACTGTTTTTT. This translates into CAWNEGTNEKLFF.

The chain uses TRBV14 and TRBJ2-3; unclear D gene. V dropped 1 base and J dropped 6 bases, with 14 bases sitting between them. CDR1 is SGHDN, CDR2 FVKESK, per germline. The CDR3 is 15 amino acids. CDR3 DNA sequence: TGTGCCAGCAGCCAAGGGGAATCTCCACAGGATACGCAGTATTTT. Translated: CASSQGESPQDTQYF.

This clone appeared a single time. V and J are TRBV6-4 and TRBJ1-2; D unclear. The CDR3 runs 13 residues. The ends were cut back, 3 bases at V and 4 bases at J, with 9 bases in the middle. The germline CDR1 and CDR2 sequences are MRHNA and SNTAGT. The CDR3 sequence is CASSETPGYGYTF. CDR3 DNA: TGTGCCAGCAGTGAGACCCCCGGCTATGGCTACACCTTC.

This chain links TRBV30 with TRBJ2-7, with D uncertain. In germline, CDR1 is GTSNPN, CDR2 SVGIG (reference sequence). The CDR3 totals 12 residues. Trimming removed 2 bases from V and 1 base from J, with 6 bases in between. DNA of the CDR3: TGTGCCTGGAGTATACAGTCCTACGAGCAGTACTTC. Residues: CAWSIQSYEQYF.

The chain joins TRBV19 to TRBJ1-5; D is perhaps TRBD1 (5 bases). The CDR3 runs 15 residues. CDR1 is LNHDA, CDR2 SQIVND, per germline (reference sequence). Trimming stripped 0 bases from V and 5 bases from J, with 11 bases between. The CDR3 protein is CASSIEGAGHQPQHF. CDR3 nucleotides: TGTGCCAGTAGTATAGAGGGAGCAGGGCATCAGCCCCAGCATTTT.